This TCR beta chain was obtained from a study of blood T cells in healthy people across ages. This clonotype was counted only a few times. Alongside a J-beta primer mix, a sample-barcoded 5' primer served in a second PCR lasting 7 to 11 cycles. Each cDNA molecule carried a tag from a template-switch adaptor that contained 12 random nucleotides. TCRdb processed the 5' RACE reads anew with MiXCR; each CDR3 protein has one entry. The table shows roughly 570,000 distinct CDR3 sequences, with 27% occurring only once. This CDR3 spans 16 amino acids. The chain carries TRBV21-1 and TRBJ2-7. TRBV21-1 is reported as a pseudogene. This receptor was obtained from a woman in her seventies in good health. Sequenced: blood. The CDR3 is CASSIMELKSSYEQYF. CDR3 DNA: TGTGCCAGCAGCATCATGGAACTAAAGAGCTCCTACGAGCAGTACTTC.